This T cell receptor (beta chain) was sequenced in a study of beta chain features in type 1 diabetes. Points from the study as a whole: When Type 1 diabetes patients were examined, their TCRB CDR3s proved moderately but significantly shorter in all four CD4+ subsets. Equally in patients and controls, shorter templates might have been favored by PCR.

As every portion of the isolated RNA was reverse transcribed, the sequencing read expressed TCRB transcripts. The protocol was immunoSEQ multiplex PCR, while the TCRdb copy is restricted to in-frame clones and leaves out a portion. This sample carries roughly 260,000 clones, roughly 22% of them seen once, and the ten largest clones take 0.028%. Germline values: CDR1 SGHRS, CDR2 YFSETQ. The CDR3 has 15 amino acids. With V trimmed by 2 bases and J by 7 bases, 8 bases remained unmatched. Comments on this clone: Antigen unknown.

Material for sequencing was naive CD4+ T cells from blood. The chain uses TRBV5-1 and TRBJ2-2, with 7 bases that match TRBD1. This sequence was found in a woman in her thirties or forties with type 1 diabetes. Here the CDR3 DNA reads TGCGCCAGCAGCTTAACAACAGGGGCTAACGGGGAGCTGTTTTTT. The encoded protein is CASSLTTGANGELFF.